This passage covers 8 T cell receptor beta chains from one sample sequenced in a study of T cell repertoires in cytomegalovirus infection. TCRdb recomputed calls from the reads with MiXCR, one row per CDR3 protein. The table lists under 300,000 distinct CDR3 sequences, about 20% of them singletons. No antigen has been assigned to these receptors. The sequencing here drew on cultured PBMCs, taken from culture after CMV antigen stimulation. The receptor source for this set is a human donor in good health (CMV status not recorded). Some clones in this sample may be carry-over from other donors' samples.

This clonotype was seen only a few times. The genes are TRBV6-2 or TRBV6-3 and TRBJ2-1; 11 positions match TRBD2. The germline gives CDR1 MNHEY, CDR2 SVGEGT. The CDR3 is 14 residues long. The ends lost 6 bases at V and 9 bases at J; junction bases unmatched: 7. CDR3 DNA sequence: TGTGCCAGCAGACTAGCGGGAGCACCAGGTGAGCAGTTCTTC. This codes for CASRLAGAPGEQFF.

The rearrangement joins TRBV7-9 to TRBJ2-5, with 10 positions matching TRBD2. CDR1 is SEHNR and CDR2 is FQNEAQ in the germline V gene (reference sequence). J was trimmed by 5 bases and V by 8 bases; bases with no gene match: 8. This CDR3 region has 14 residues. The CDR3 sequence is CASWLAGVVETQYF. In DNA form, the CDR3 reads TGTGCCAGCTGGCTAGCGGGAGTGGTCGAGACCCAGTACTTC. The full variable domain, in which reference TRBV7-9 and TRBJ2-5 provide the parts outside the CDR3, is DTGVSQNPRHKITKRGQNVTFRCDPISEHNRLYWYRQTLGQGPEFLTYFQNEAQLEKSRLLSDRFSAERPKGSFSTLEIQRTEQGDSAMYLCASWLAGVVETQYFGPGTRLLVL.

This clonotype was picked up a small number of times. The gene calls are TRBV6-2 or TRBV6-3 and TRBJ2-7; D possibly corresponds to TRBD2 (6 bases). The germline CDR1 and CDR2 sequences are MNHEY and SVGEGT. This CDR3 has 18 residues. V lost 2 bases and J 1 base, leaving 21 bases between the germline ends. CDR3 coding DNA: TGTGCCAGCAGTTACGTGCAGGATACGGGAGACATATCCTACGAGCAGTACTTC. Protein: CASSYVQDTGDISYEQYF.

This clonotype occurred many times. This chain connects TRBV7-2 to TRBJ2-5; no firm D call. V dropped 1 base and J dropped 2 bases, with 14 bases sitting between them. The CDR3 contains 16 residues. In germline, CDR1 is SGHTA, CDR2 FQGNSA. CDR3 sequence: CASSLVGQNRQETQYF. CDR3 DNA: TGTGCCAGCAGCTTAGTCGGTCAGAACAGACAAGAGACCCAGTACTTC. Combining the CDR3 with reference TRBV7-2 and TRBJ2-5 gives the whole variable domain GAGVSQSPSNKVTEKGKDVELRCDPISGHTALYWYRQSLGQGLEFLIYFQGNSAPDKSGLPSDRFSAERTGGSVSTLTIQRTQQEDSAVYLCASSLVGQNRQETQYFGPGTRLLVL.

The V and J genes are TRBV5-4 and TRBJ2-7; the D gene is possibly TRBD1 (5 bases). From germline, CDR1 is SGHNT and CDR2 YYREEE (reference sequence). This CDR3 region has 14 residues. V was cut by 1 base and J by 2 bases, with 10 bases left in between. CDR3 DNA: TGTGCCAGCAGCTTGCCCCGACAGCCCTACGAGCAGTACTTC. As protein: CASSLPRQPYEQYF.

About this clonotype: This may arise from a read error, as a much more abundant clone is one base away. V and J are TRBV11-2 and TRBJ1-1, with D perhaps TRBD1 (6 bases). This CDR3 has 13 amino acids. V was cut by 2 bases and J by 3 bases, with 7 bases left in between. From germline, CDR1 is SGHAT and CDR2 FQNNGV. In nucleotides, the CDR3 is TGTGCCAGCAGCTTATACAGGGACACTGAAGCTTTCTTT. This codes for CASSLYRDTEAFF. Full variable domain (missing parts from reference TRBV11-2 and TRBJ1-1): EAGVAQSPRYKIIEKRQSVAFWCNPISGHATLYWYQQILGQGPKLLIQFQNNGVVDDSQLPKDRFSAERLKGVDSTLKIQPAKLEDSAVYLCASSLYRDTEAFFGQGTRLTVV.

This clonotype was picked up a small number of times. The chain links TRBV24-1 to TRBJ2-1, with 10 bases matching TRBD2. The CDR3 runs 16 residues. The junction had 4 bases not matched to a gene; V was cut back by 0 bases and J by 6 bases. The germline V gene encodes CDR1 KGHDR and CDR2 SFDVKD. The CDR3 DNA reads TGTGCCACCAGTGATTTGAGGGCTAGCGGGAGCAATGAGCAGTTCTTC. The encoded protein is CATSDLRASGSNEQFF.

There are a few counts of this clonotype. This sequence joins TRBV4-1 and TRBJ2-5; D is possibly TRBD1 (5 bases). Between the trimmed V and J ends, which lost 1 base and 5 bases, there was a span of 8 bases. Germline CDR1 MGHRA, CDR2 YSYEKL. The CDR3 has 13 amino acids. CDR3 region: CASSQAGPETQYF. In nucleotides, the CDR3 is TGCGCCAGCAGCCAAGCAGGGCCGGAGACCCAGTACTTC.